Listed here are 20 T cell receptor beta chains from one sample, sequenced in a study of blood T cells in healthy people across ages. Primers used in a second PCR of roughly 6 to 11 cycles were a sample-barcoded 5' primer and a J-beta primer mix. MiXCR, run by TCRdb on the 5' RACE reads, gives a single entry per CDR3 protein. The repertoire consists of some 780,000 distinct CDR3 sequences, with roughly three fifths occurring once and the leading ten covering around 25%. What was sequenced was blood. These receptors originate from a man aged 35-49 years in good health.

The chain joins TRBV3-1 to TRBJ2-3, with 12 bases fitting TRBD2. The CDR3 length is 19 residues. Germline loops: CDR1 LGHDT, CDR2 YNNKEL (reference sequence). Germline trimming cut 0 bases from V and 2 bases from J; bases unmatched to any gene: 9. The CDR3: CASSQDLRLAGDSTDTQYF. Written as DNA, the CDR3 is TGTGCCAGCAGCCAAGATCTGAGACTAGCGGGGGATTCCACAGATACGCAGTATTTT.

There are many counts of this clonotype. The chain carries TRBV27 and TRBJ2-7; unclear D gene. Trimming removed 4 bases at V and 3 bases at J, with 10 bases between. Germline CDR1 reads MNHEY; CDR2 reads SMNVEV (reference sequence). The CDR3 is 13 residues long. The chain's CDR3 is CASSSINDYEQYF. CDR3 bases: TGTGCCAGCAGTTCAATTAATGACTACGAGCAGTACTTC.

This clonotype was recorded a few times. The rearrangement joins TRBV6-1 to TRBJ2-7; no clear D. V was trimmed by 2 bases and J by 5 bases, leaving 13 bases between them. The CDR3 totals 14 residues. From germline, CDR1 is MNHNS and CDR2 SASEGT. As DNA, the CDR3 is TGTGCCAGCAGTGAATACTTGGCCGAGGACGAGCAGTACTTC. Translating gives CASSEYLAEDEQYF.

In this sample, this clonotype turned up a few times. The CDR3 protein is CASSHHSEQYF. DNA for the CDR3: TGTGCCAGCAGTCATCATAGTGAGCAGTACTTC. This chain joins TRBV6-2 or TRBV6-3 and TRBJ2-7, with D uncertain. The CDR3 is 11 amino acids. V was pared by 5 bases and J by 7 bases, with 9 bases between. The germline CDR1 and CDR2 sequences are MNHEY and SVGEGT.

The sample holds one count of this clonotype. The chain is built from TRBV12-3 or TRBV12-4 and TRBJ1-2; 7 bases agree with TRBD1. The CDR3 sequence is 13 residues long. V dropped 1 base and J dropped 13; count of bases not matched to a gene: 9. CDR3 nucleotide sequence: TGTGCCAGCAGTTTAGGACAGGGCGTCGTGGCCACCTTC. This sequence encodes CASSLGQGVVATF.

A note on this clonotype: This likely comes from a read error, as the CDR3 has no conserved phenylalanine or tryptophan at its end. CDR3 sequence: CASSLGLGDNEQFI. CDR3 coding DNA: TGTGCCAGCAGCTTAGGCCTCGGGGACAATGAGCAGTTCATC. The genes are TRBV7-9 and TRBJ2-1, with D perhaps matching TRBD2 (5 bases). The CDR3 loop spans 14 amino acids. Germline loops: CDR1 SEHNR, CDR2 FQNEAQ (reference sequence). V lost 1 base and J 5 bases, leaving 9 bases between the germline ends.

V usage is TRBV27 and J usage is TRBJ1-1, with D unresolved. The CDR3 has 14 residues. V lost 3 bases, J lost 5 bases, and 13 bases lay in between. The V gene's germline CDR1 is MNHEY and CDR2 SMNVEV (reference sequence). DNA of the CDR3: TGTGCCAGCAGTTTTGTGGGGATGATAACTGAAGCTTTCTTT. Encoded protein: CASSFVGMITEAFF.

The CDR3 region has the DNA TGTGCCAGCACCTGGACAGGGAACACTGAAGCTTTCTTT. Protein sequence: CASTWTGNTEAFF. The rearrangement links TRBV6-1 to TRBJ1-1; TRBD1 aligns across 7 bases. Germline-derived CDR1 and CDR2 are MNHNS and SASEGT. The CDR3 runs to 13 residues. J gave up 1 base and V 7 bases, and 3 bases lay outside the gene matches.

Here the CDR3 DNA reads TGTGCCAGCAGCGTGCATGGCCGACTGATAAGGCGGGCCCCTCAGGAGTTCTTC. Translating it yields CASSVHGRLIRRAPQEFF. The chain recombines TRBV9 with TRBJ2-1; possibly TRBD2 for D (5 bases). Trimming stripped 2 bases from V and 14 bases from J, with 32 bases between. This CDR3 comprises 18 residues. The germline gives CDR1 SGDLS, CDR2 YYNGEE.

The table lists this clonotype with many counts. The J gene is TRBJ1-1, the V gene TRBV6-5; possible D gene TRBD1, 5 bases. The CDR3 is 14 residues long. Trimming took 3 bases from V and 8 from J, leaving 16 bases between them. In germline, CDR1 is MNHEY, CDR2 SVGAGI. The CDR3 DNA is TGTGCCAGCAGTTATGCACAGGCACCCGCAGAAGCTTTCTTT. Protein product: CASSYAQAPAEAFF.

J is TRBJ1-2 and V is TRBV12-3 or TRBV12-4, with 8 nucleotides matching TRBD1. The CDR3 length is 13 residues. The V gene end was trimmed by 5 bases and the J gene end by 4 bases; junction bases not matched to a gene: 3. CDR3 in DNA: TGTGCCAGCAGTGGGACAGGAGTCTATGGCTACACCTTC. Its protein product is CASSGTGVYGYTF.

CDR3 DNA: TGTGCCAGCAGCGGATCGGAGGCGAACACCGGGGAGCTGTTTTTT. Its protein is CASSGSEANTGELFF. This chain links TRBV27 with TRBJ2-2; a weak D match, TRBD2 (5 bases). Trimming shortened V by 6 bases and J by 0 bases, and 11 bases separated the two germline ends. This CDR3 region has 15 residues. Germline CDR1 MNHEY, CDR2 SMNVEV (reference sequence).

The chain has TRBV3-1 and TRBJ1-2; maybe TRBD1 (6 bases). Germline V gene data show CDR1 as LGHDT and CDR2 as YNNKEL (reference sequence). This CDR3 is 16 amino acids long. Trimming pared 0 bases from V and 3 bases from J, leaving 14 bases between. The CDR3 DNA sequence: TGTGCCAGCAGCCAAGAGCGAAAGACAGGCGACTATGGCTACACCTTC. Translated: CASSQERKTGDYGYTF.

This sequence joins TRBV3-1 and TRBJ1-1; tentative D call: TRBD1 (6 bases). The ends were cut back, 1 base at V and 2 bases at J, with 8 bases in the middle. CDR3 length: 14 residues. CDR1 and CDR2 from the germline V gene are LGHDT and YNNKEL (reference sequence). Here the CDR3 DNA reads TGTGCCAGCAGCCAAGCGGACAGAAACACTGAAGCTTTCTTT. Encoded protein: CASSQADRNTEAFF.

In its sample, this clonotype was seen many times. The rearrangement uses TRBV7-2 and TRBJ2-1, with 11 nucleotides matching TRBD2. V was clipped by 5 bases and J by 5 bases; unmatched bases: 5. From germline, CDR1 is SGHTA and CDR2 FQGNSA. This CDR3 is 15 amino acids long. CDR3 sequence reads: CASSQGLAAHNEQFF. CDR3 sequence (DNA): TGTGCCAGCAGCCAGGGACTAGCGGCACACAATGAGCAGTTCTTC.

This clonotype has just a few counts. The V and J genes are TRBV11-3 and TRBJ2-3; the D is unclear. This CDR3 is built from 15 residues. The V gene lost 1 base and the J gene lost 3 bases, with 11 bases spanning the gap. Germline CDR1 reads SGHNT; CDR2 reads YENEEA. CDR3 sequence: CASSLGTAKTDTQYF. The CDR3 nucleotides read TGTGCCAGCAGCTTAGGGACGGCCAAAACAGATACGCAGTATTTT.

The genes are TRBV6-4 and TRBJ2-1; TRBD2 agrees at 7 bases. The V gene's germline CDR1 is MRHNA and CDR2 SNTAGT. V lost 2 bases to trimming and J lost 0 bases; unmatched junction nucleotides: 7. CDR3 length: 17 residues. This CDR3 reads CASSDGRTSTSYNEQFF. The DNA of the CDR3 is TGTGCCAGCAGTGACGGGCGGACTAGTACCTCCTACAATGAGCAGTTCTTC.

CDR3: CSSVSGKYTDTQYF. In DNA form, the CDR3 reads TGCAGCTCCGTAAGCGGGAAATACACAGATACGCAGTATTTT. The chain uses TRBV20-1 and TRBJ2-3; 7 bases map to TRBD2. Germline V gene sequence: CDR1 DFQATT, CDR2 SNEGSKA (reference sequence). This CDR3 has 14 amino acids.

Many counts were recorded for this clonotype. The CDR3 protein is CASSQDVAAGSPLHF. DNA of the CDR3: TGCGCCAGCAGCCAAGATGTAGCGGCAGGTTCACCCCTCCACTTT. This chain uses TRBV4-3 with TRBJ1-6, with D unresolved. This CDR3 is 15 amino acids long. Trimming took 0 bases from V and 9 from J, leaving 12 bases between them. Looked up from germline, CDR1 is LGHNA and CDR2 is YSLEER.

The V and J genes are TRBV7-2 and TRBJ2-6; possibly TRBD1 for D (5 bases). The CDR3 consists of 16 residues. Germline CDR1 reads SGHTA; CDR2 reads FQGNSA. Trimming removed 7 bases from V and 2 bases from J, with 15 bases in between. The CDR3 nucleotides read TGTGCCAGCACGTCCAGGGTTATCACTGGGGCCAACGTCCTGACTTTC. It codes for CASTSRVITGANVLTF.